What follows describes a single TCR beta chain. Its target antigen remains unknown. No much larger clone is present one base from it, and per-base qualities are unavailable. The sample comes from a study of T cell responses to AZD1222 COVID-19 vaccine (dated by TCRdb to 2020 to 2022). Regarding the study in general: TCR sequencing was performed for over 230 trial participants, of whom approximately 200 were given two doses of AZD1222 and around 25 were given two doses of MenACWY control vaccine. Enrollment into the trials was organized by age into subgroups of 18-55, 56-69 and 70-plus years, and those subgroups contained approximately 150, 30 and 60 TCR-sequenced participants, respectively.

This specimen's time point label, interpreted: about 28 days (+/-7) after the second vaccine dose. This specimen's treatment or condition label, interpreted: meningococcal conjugate vaccine given as trial control. Vaccinee samples came from UK trials COV001 and COV002, including a single-blind randomized controlled phase 2/3 trial of AZD1222 (ChAdOx1 nCoV-19) in healthy adults. For TCRbeta chain sequencing, PBMC samples from trial participants were taken at day 0 and at day 28 after the second dose. The germline V and J ends show losses of 3 bases and 4 bases respectively, and no gene match explains 7 bases of the junction. In the germline V gene, CDR1 corresponds to SGHTA and CDR2 to FQGNSA. The CDR3 covers 16 residues, taking in both the cysteine and the phenylalanine. Of the read, only the CDR3 DNA is kept; its 48 bases are in frame from base 1. Points the paper makes about the study in general: CD4 TCRs associated with the vaccine covered the entire spike protein, and the dominant responses were in regions 160-218 and 743-854. Because no samples from the day 14 peak response were available, repertoires could be characterized only after the peak T cell response. In the small 56-69-year group, the increase in depth fell short of significance, most likely because of low power. Reportedly, almost half of the unique spike-specific TCRs recognized epitopes lying outside the regions that are mutated in the B.1.351 and B.1.1.7 variants. A significant rise in spike-specific TCR breadth and depth was observed after two AZD1222 doses relative to day 0 and relative to MenACWY recipients. Participants were mostly white British, with more females than males. The authors suggested clonal diversity may have been underestimated. Conclusions about previously exposed vaccinees are limited, since just 6 or 7 AZD1222 recipients were seropositive for SARS-CoV-2 at baseline.

The CDR3 regions of human TCRbeta chains were subjected to immunosequencing. The paper's processing steps were these. TCRs in the repertoires were matched against a reference library of SARS-CoV-2-specific TCRs that had been generated with the MIRA antigen-specificity platform. Breadth was defined as the fraction of unique TCRs that were SARS-CoV-2-associated, and depth was defined as the fraction of total T cells that were SARS-CoV-2-associated. Using the MIRA data, every spike-specific TCR was mapped to the spike region that the TCR reacted to and assigned to either a CD4 or a CD8 class. Log10-transformed breadth and depth values were compared by one-way ANOVA with Sidak's multiple comparisons tests. TCRdb's version of the immuneACCESS table is confined to in-frame rearrangements and falls short of the full clone set. An unresolved V gene accounts for under half of the shortfall where checked; the remainder is of unknown origin. V and J calls and clone size are those listed in that table; D and trimming were worked out from the DNA. The sample records some 200,000 clones, around nine tenths of which are singletons. The ten largest make up 3.5% to 4% of the sample.

This sequence was found in an adult who received the MenACWY meningococcal vaccine as a control. In this chain, TRBV7-2 is recombined with TRBJ1-3; the central 9 bases match TRBD1. The sequencing used peripheral blood, collected 28 days after the second dose of the MenACWY control vaccine. In nucleotide form, the sequence is TGTGCCAGCAGCTTCGCGGGACAGGGCTCCGGAAACACCATATATTTT. Its coded protein is CASSFAGQGSGNTIYF. This CDR3, with the reference TRBV7-2 and TRBJ1-3 proteins standing in past its ends, gives the full variable domain GAGVSQSPSNKVTEKGKDVELRCDPISGHTALYWYRQSLGQGLEFLIYFQGNSAPDKSGLPSDRFSAERTGGSVSTLTIQRTQQEDSAVYLCASSFAGQGSGNTIYFGEGSWLTVV.